A single T cell receptor beta chain is shown here with its context. This entry comes from a study of OX40 agonist ivuxolimab in advanced cancers. Study details: Patients got intravenous ivuxolimab at 0.01 to 10 mg/kg every 2 weeks.

Using immunoSEQ multiplex PCR, the repertoire was profiled, and TCRdb retains in-frame clones only, with some absent. The sample carries about 60,000 clones, 89% recorded once. CDR3 length: 16 amino acids. The germline V gene encodes CDR1 SGHVS and CDR2 FQNEAQ. With 6 bases removed from V and 2 bases from J, the gap between germline ends came to 19 bases. This chain uses TRBV7-8 with TRBJ1-1; possible D gene TRBD1, 5 bases. The source is an adult with an advanced solid tumor such as melanoma, head and neck, liver or kidney cancer. This material consisted of CD4+ or CD8+ T cells sorted from blood, taken in a trial of the OX40 agonist ivuxolimab. Written as DNA, the CDR3 is TGTGCCAGCAGATCAAAACTTGGGACGGCCAACACTGAAGCTTTCTTT. Its translation: CASRSKLGTANTEAFF.